This paragraph covers one T cell receptor (beta chain) sequence. The antigen is unknown. This sample stems from a study of T cell responses to AZD1222 COVID-19 vaccine. This table comes from immunoSEQ multiplex PCR, and its TCRdb copy is limited to in-frame clones, with some not included. Seen here are 90,000 to 150,000 clones, about 86% observed once, and the top ten hold around 12%. Study-level results: Two doses of AZD1222 preceded a rise in Spike-specific TCR breadth and depth. Repertoire collection took place solely once the T cell response had peaked. Reportedly, nearly half of unique spike TCRs recognized epitopes outside B.1.351/B.1.1.7 mutations. The donor cohort was predominantly white British with a female majority, and clonal diversity may have been underestimated.

The CDR3 has 17 amino acids. Looked up from germline, CDR1 is KGHDR and CDR2 is SFDVKD. Trimming took 4 bases from V and 8 from J; bases not matched to a gene: 9. The chain recombines TRBV24-1 with TRBJ2-1; 14 nucleotides align to TRBD2. This specimen was peripheral blood, taken on day 0 of AZD1222 vaccination. This clonotype was sampled from an adult in good health. This chain's CDR3 is CATSDSGTSGSLYEQFF. CDR3 coding DNA: TGTGCCACCAGTGACTCCGGGACTAGCGGGAGTCTGTATGAGCAGTTCTTC.